The entry below gives a single T cell receptor beta chain sequence along with its context. The CDR3 spans 15 residues. The ends were cut back, 6 bases at V and 2 bases at J, with 15 bases in the middle. Looked up from germline, CDR1 is LNHDA and CDR2 is SQIVND (reference sequence). How the authors handled the data: Amplification from reference gene primers served as the basis for estimated nucleated cell counts. The table came from immunoSEQ multiplex PCR; TCRdb's copy has only in-frame clones and leaves some out. V and J calls and clone size are given by that table; D and trimming were obtained from the DNA. The sample lists 100,000 to 150,000 clones, approximately 82% occurring once. These data originate in a study of blood T cell repertoires in COVID-19. For the study at large: Samples of COVID-19 (acute and convalescent) were obtained from the United States, Italy and Spain. T cells, B-cell-depleted T cells, or PBMCs supplied cDNA or gDNA.

V is TRBV19 and J is TRBJ2-3; weak D call: TRBD2 (5 bases). The source of this sequence is a man aged 40-49 years with active or convalescent COVID-19. The sequencing input was peripheral blood. Here the CDR3 DNA reads TGTGCCAGTAGAGAGGGATCTAGGTCCACAGATACGCAGTATTTT. Protein product: CASREGSRSTDTQYF. The full variable domain, with the rest looked up from reference TRBV19 and TRBJ2-3, is DGGITQSPKYLFRKEGQNVTLSCEQNLNHDAMYWYRQDPGQGLRLIYYSQIVNDFQKGDIAEGYSVSREKKESFPLTVTSAQKNPTAFYLCASREGSRSTDTQYFGPGTRLTVL.